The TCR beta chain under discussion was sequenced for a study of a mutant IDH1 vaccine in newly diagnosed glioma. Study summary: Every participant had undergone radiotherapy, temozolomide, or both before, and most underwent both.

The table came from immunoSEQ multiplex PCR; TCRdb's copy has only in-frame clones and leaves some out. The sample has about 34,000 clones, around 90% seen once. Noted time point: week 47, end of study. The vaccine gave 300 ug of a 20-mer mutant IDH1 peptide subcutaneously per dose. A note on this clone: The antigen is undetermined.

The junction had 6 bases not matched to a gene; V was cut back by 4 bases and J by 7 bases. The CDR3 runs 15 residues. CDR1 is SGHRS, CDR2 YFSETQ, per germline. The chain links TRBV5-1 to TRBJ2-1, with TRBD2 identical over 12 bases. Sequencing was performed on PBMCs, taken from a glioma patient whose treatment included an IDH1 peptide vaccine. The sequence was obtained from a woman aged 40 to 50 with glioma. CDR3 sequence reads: CASSVTSGSFNEQFF. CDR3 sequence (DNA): TGCGCCAGCAGCGTGACTAGCGGGAGCTTTAATGAGCAGTTCTTC.